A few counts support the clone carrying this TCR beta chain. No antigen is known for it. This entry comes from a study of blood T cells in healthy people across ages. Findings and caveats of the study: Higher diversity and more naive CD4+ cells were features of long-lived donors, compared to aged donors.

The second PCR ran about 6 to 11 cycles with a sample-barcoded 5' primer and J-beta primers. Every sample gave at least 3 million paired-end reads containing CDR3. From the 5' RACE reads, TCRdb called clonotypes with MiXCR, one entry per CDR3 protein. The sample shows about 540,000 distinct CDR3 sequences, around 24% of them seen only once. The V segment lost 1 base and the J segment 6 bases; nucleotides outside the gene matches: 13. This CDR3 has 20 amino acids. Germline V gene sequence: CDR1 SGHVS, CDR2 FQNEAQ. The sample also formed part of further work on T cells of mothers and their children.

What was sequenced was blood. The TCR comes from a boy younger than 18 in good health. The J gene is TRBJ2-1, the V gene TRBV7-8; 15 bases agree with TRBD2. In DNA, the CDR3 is TGTGCCAGCAGCTTAGATTTTTTTGTGGGACTAGCGGGAGGATGCAATGAGCAGTTCTTC. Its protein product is CASSLDFFVGLAGGCNEQFF.